This T cell receptor (beta chain) was profiled in a study of blood T cell repertoires in COVID-19. In the study overall: The origin of the acute and convalescent COVID-19 samples was the United States, Italy and Spain.

Generated by immunoSEQ multiplex PCR, the TCRdb table keeps only in-frame clones and is missing some. The sample holds 250,000 to 300,000 clones, 86% seen once. Seattle enrolled patients during active infection and tracked them longitudinally. The CDR3 is 15 amino acids. V dropped 6 bases and J dropped 1 base, with 15 bases sitting between them. Germline V gene data show CDR1 as MDHEN and CDR2 as SYDVKM. The chain recombines TRBV28 with TRBJ2-5; TRBD2 might be the D (5 bases). The receptor's source is a woman aged 70 to 79 with COVID-19, enrolled during active disease. Material: peripheral blood. CDR3 amino acids: CASSGLGGTQETQYF. The CDR3 DNA sequence: TGTGCCAGCAGCGGGCTAGGAGGTACCCAAGAGACCCAGTACTTC.